This T cell receptor (beta chain) was retrieved from a study of cytomegalovirus exposure and HLA in healthy donors. General study results and limits: In vitro data verified a few CMV-associated chains as specific for CMV antigens. Most TCR sequences were rare, but some public TCRs occurred in many donors.

PCR was performed using 60 Vbeta and 13 Jbeta primers. Libraries were prepared by immunoSEQ multiplex PCR; TCRdb keeps only in-frame clonotypes and omits some of them. In the table there are more than 150,000 clones, 78% of which are singletons. The length of the CDR3 is 13 residues. Germline V gene lookup returns CDR1 SGDLS and CDR2 YYNGEE. The germline V and J ends were trimmed by 4 bases and 4 bases, with 11 bases remaining between them. About this clone: Its matching antigen is unknown.

The sequence was collected from a woman under 40 in good health and CMV-seropositive. The sequenced sample was PBMCs. This rearrangement joins TRBV9 to TRBJ1-1; no clear D gene. The CDR3 protein is CASSPTGLTEAFF. The CDR3, as DNA: TGTGCCAGCAGCCCGACTGGACTCACTGAAGCTTTCTTT.